These 13 T cell receptor beta chains were sequenced from one sample in a study of CD8 T cells in ankylosing spondylitis. TCRdb passed the 5' RACE reads through MiXCR, listing each CDR3 protein once. The sample yields 150,000 to 200,000 distinct CDR3 sequences, 10% to 15% seen once. Sequenced material: blood, either unsorted or a sorted T cell fraction (not recorded which). The source of these receptors is a female donor with ankylosing spondylitis or in good health (not recorded which).

This clonotype was observed at least ten times. V gene TRBV11-2 combines with J gene TRBJ2-7; D is unclear. CDR3 length equals 11 residues. With 4 bases removed from V and 3 bases from J, the gap between germline ends came to 4 bases. Germline CDR1 SGHAT, CDR2 FQNNGV. CDR3 coding DNA: TGTGCCAGCAGCTCCAACTACGAGCAGTACTTC. As protein: CASSSNYEQYF.

The chain is built from TRBV7-3 and TRBJ2-2; TRBD2 is a possible D gene (6 bases). The CDR3 runs to 15 residues. Germline V gives CDR1 SGHTA, CDR2 FQGTGA. The V gene lost 4 bases and the J gene lost 1 base, with 10 bases spanning the gap. CDR3 DNA: TGTGCCAGCAGCTCCCGGGACTGGAACACCGGGGAGCTGTTTTTT. This translates into CASSSRDWNTGELFF.

V usage is TRBV9 and J usage is TRBJ2-7; a possible D gene is TRBD2 (5 bases). Deletions cut 4 bases from V and 5 bases from J, with 10 bases between. Per the germline V gene, CDR1 is SGDLS and CDR2 is YYNGEE. This CDR3 has 12 amino acids. The CDR3 loop reads CASSPGINEQYF. CDR3 nucleotide sequence: TGTGCCAGCAGCCCCGGGATCAACGAGCAGTACTTC.

This clonotype has at least ten counts. The rearrangement uses TRBV11-2 and TRBJ2-3; D not certain. Germline loops: CDR1 SGHAT, CDR2 FQNNGV. CDR3 length equals 16 residues. Trimming removed 5 bases from V and 2 bases from J, with 17 bases in between. The CDR3 DNA follows: TGTGCCAGCAGCCACGGCGAGTCCCCCAACACAGATACGCAGTATTTT. The encoded protein is CASSHGESPNTDTQYF.

This clonotype was detected ten times or more. V usage is TRBV12-3 or TRBV12-4 and J usage is TRBJ1-3, with D possibly matching TRBD1 (5 bases). Trimming took off 5 bases at V and 4 bases at J, with 15 bases between the two ends. The CDR3 is made up of 15 amino acids. This CDR3 reads CASSPPGRSGNTIYF. The DNA for the CDR3 is TGTGCCAGCAGTCCGCCGGGACGTTCCGGAAACACCATATATTTT.

As concerns this clonotype: A much larger clonotype is one base distant, so this may be a read error. V is TRBV4-2 and J is TRBJ2-3, with TRBD2 as a possible D gene (6 bases). Per the germline V gene, CDR1 is LGHNA and CDR2 is YNFKEQ. V shed 5 bases and J shed 2 bases, with 14 bases lying between them. This CDR3 is built from 15 residues. The CDR3 here is CASSSRDLDTDTQYF. The CDR3 bases are TGTGCCAGCAGCTCCCGGGACTTGGACACAGATACGCAGTATTTT.

The chain combines TRBV27 with TRBJ2-3; D gene unclear. Germline loops: CDR1 MNHEY, CDR2 SMNVEV (reference sequence). The CDR3 covers 11 residues. V was pared by 10 bases and J by 8 bases, with 13 bases between. In nucleotides, the CDR3 is TGTGCCACCGTAGGTTTCGGTACGCAGTATTTT. Translated: CATVGFGTQYF.

This clonotype has at least ten counts. This sequence joins TRBV28 and TRBJ1-2; D is perhaps TRBD1 (5 bases). Germline CDR1 and CDR2: MDHEN and SYDVKM. The CDR3 runs to 13 residues. Deletions cut 4 bases from V and 8 bases from J, with 14 bases between. CDR3 in DNA: TGTGCCAGCAGTTCGACGGGACGTAGCGGCTACACCTTC. Its translation is CASSSTGRSGYTF.

The CDR3 bases are TGTGCCAGCAGCTTGGTTGAGATTTCCGTCCCGATTACCTACAATGAGCAGTTCTTC. Its translation is CASSLVEISVPITYNEQFF. The V gene is TRBV5-4, the J gene TRBJ2-1; D remains unclear. Germline V CDR1 and CDR2: SGHNT, YYREEE (reference sequence). Trimming stripped 0 bases from V and 2 bases from J, with 21 bases between. The CDR3 contains 19 residues.

J is TRBJ2-7 and V is TRBV14; D gene ambiguous. CDR3 length equals 12 residues. The V and J ends lost 1 base and 4 bases respectively, with 5 bases between them. CDR1 is SGHDN and CDR2 is FVKESK in the germline V gene. The CDR3 DNA sequence: TGTGCCAGCAGCCAAGTGATTTACGAGCAGTACTTC. Translation: CASSQVIYEQYF. Combining the CDR3 with reference TRBV14 and TRBJ2-7 gives the whole variable domain EAGVTQFPSHSVIEKGQTVTLRCDPISGHDNLYWYRRVMGKEIKFLLHFVKESKQDESGMPNNRFLAERTGGTYSTLKVQPAELEDSGVYFCASSQVIYEQYFGPGTRLTVT.

The V call is TRBV29-1, the J call TRBJ1-3; TRBD1 might be the D (5 bases). The V gene's germline CDR1 is SQVTM and CDR2 ANQGSEA. Trimming cost V 6 bases and J 3 bases, with 15 bases left between them. The CDR3 runs to 14 residues. The CDR3 DNA is TGCAGCGTCCGCGGGAGGGGTGGTGGAAACACCATATATTTT. Its protein is CSVRGRGGGNTIYF.

This clonotype was recorded a few times. This chain connects TRBV10-3 to TRBJ1-2, with 7 positions matching TRBD1. Per the germline V gene, CDR1 is ENHRY and CDR2 is SYGVKD. CDR3 length: 14 residues. After removal of 2 bases from V and 8 bases from J, the junction contained 8 bases not matched to a gene. The CDR3 loop is CAISEPSDRRGYTF. The CDR3 bases are TGTGCCATCAGTGAGCCCTCGGACAGGCGCGGCTACACCTTC.

Many counts were recorded for this clonotype. The rearrangement joins TRBV2 to TRBJ2-1, with 11 bases that match TRBD2. This CDR3 contains 15 residues. After removal of 2 bases from V and 10 bases from J, the junction contained 7 bases not matched to a gene. Germline lookup yields CDR1 SNHLY and CDR2 FYNNEI. For the CDR3, the DNA is TGTGCCAGCAGTGAATCACTAGCGGGAGTAGGGGAGCAGTTCTTC. Protein sequence: CASSESLAGVGEQFF.